The following is a T cell receptor beta chain sequence with its context. Its antigen is currently unknown. Cultured CD4+ T cell DNA was sequenced using the Oncomine TCR Beta short-read assay. TCRdb processed the PCR reads anew with MiXCR; each CDR3 protein has one entry. The sample holds just over 14,000 distinct CDR3 sequences; about 50% are singletons and the top ten take over 9.5%. Treatment: roughly 10-day PBMC culture with coronavirus spike peptide pools or control peptides (ViraFEST assay). These data belong to a study of vaccination and CD4 T cells after COVID-19. Study background: Investigators took post-vaccine samples a median approximately 72 days after dose two, within a range of 14 to 241.

J was trimmed by 4 bases and V by 1 base; bases with no gene match: 7. Germline values: CDR1 SGHTA, CDR2 FQGNSA. The CDR3 loop spans 17 amino acids. This rearrangement joins TRBV7-2 to TRBJ2-5; 12 bases agree with TRBD2. This sequence originates from a human donor who had recovered from COVID-19. The sequenced sample was CD4+ T cells from blood, cultured in vitro. The chain's CDR3 is CASSLVRGLAGTETQYF. The CDR3 DNA reads as TGTGCCAGCAGCTTAGTACGTGGACTAGCGGGAACAGAGACCCAGTACTTC.